This T cell receptor (beta chain) was recovered during a study of cytomegalovirus exposure and HLA in healthy donors (dated by TCRdb to 2016 to 2017). As for the study more broadly: In an earlier analysis of roughly 500 of the donors, around 300 Gb of sequence data and 100 million or so unique TCR beta sequences from 150 million to 200 million T cells were reported. Typing coverage differed by locus: A, B, C, DRB1 and DQB1 were typed in roughly 620-630 donors, DQA1 in 500 to 550, DPA1 in some 570, and DPB1 in 450 to 490. The study was designed to test whether signatures of past pathogen exposure could be identified by cataloging public T cell receptors. The T cell repertoires of around 670 subjects were profiled by immunosequencing and related to cytomegalovirus serostatus. Around 300 gigabases of sequencing data and 70 million to 85 million unique TCR sequences were included in an early release covering about 620 HLA-typed donors. Alongside the repertoire data, information on donor age, sex, ethnicity and CMV serostatus was compiled. A later genetic analysis used genome-wide SNP genotypes for about 65% of the roughly 670 donors, treating that subset as a discovery cohort. Across some 400 genotyped donors of the cohort, an average of about 240,000 unique TCR beta nucleotide sequences per donor were sequenced, and around 19% of those sequences were non-productive. Rather than using new phenotypic data, the later analysis identified candidate immune exposures from TCR beta sequences and from how often those sequences occurred across donors. HLA typing included class I and class II loci at four-digit resolution. Because of strong linkage in the cohort, 5 or 6 DR-DQ haplotypes were treated as single units for association and clustering. In a later analysis, previously published TCR beta repertoires from 550 to 750 donors were re-analyzed and high-resolution HLA genotyping was added so that TCR occurrence patterns could be studied. Along with the roughly 700-subject first cohort, a separate validation cohort of over 90 different subjects was used. Among the roughly 400 genotyped donors, around 81% belonged to the genetic ancestry cluster associated with self-reported Caucasian donors. High-throughput TCR immunosequencing, statistical association of individual TCRs with disease status, and machine learning were combined to predict cytomegalovirus infection status. All discovery cohort repertoires had been generated on a single sequencing platform. An earlier analysis of 587 of the donors used high-throughput TCR beta sequencing to judge whether each TCR beta V gene segment behaved as functional or pseudogenic. Study-level results and caveats: In a later analysis, HLA-associated TCR beta chains showed more clonal expansion and lower generation probabilities than non-associated chains that were equally common. Assigning TCR associations to individual alleles was difficult when HLA alleles, especially DR and DQ, strongly co-occurred. In an earlier analysis of fewer than 700 of the donors, most TCR beta V segments appeared in productive rearrangements about 87% or about 30% of the time, broadly matching IMGT annotations. This cohort had only TCR beta chains sequenced, and the lack of alpha or paired-chain data limited which features could be detected. The classifier was reported to diagnose cytomegalovirus status with high specificity and sensitivity in both the original and validation cohorts. A total of 150 to 200 TCR beta chains were listed by the study as associated with cytomegalovirus. Because HLA typing was unavailable for some donors at each locus, only the typed subset was used in association tests. In a later genetic analysis, fewer N-insertions in productive TCRs were reported among donors in an Asian-associated ancestry cluster than the roughly 700-donor mean. A later analysis associated about 16,000 TCR beta sequences with specific HLA alleles at a false discovery rate of 0.05. A further reported finding was that TCR beta sequences accurately predicted the HLA-A and HLA-B alleles for most subjects in the first cohort. Most CMV-associated TCR beta chains appeared to be HLA-restricted in a later analysis, and the HLA associations seemed to be driven largely by CMV exposure. The authors suggested that the approach could potentially be extended to other disease states and immunological phenotypes. Three of the identified cytomegalovirus-associated TCR beta chains were confirmed in vitro to be specific for cytomegalovirus antigens. Most TCR sequences were seen in very few donors, while some public TCRs were found in many individuals. Presence/absence analyses assumed roughly uniform sequencing depth across donors, an assumption that may not hold. A later analysis reported that several top co-occurrence clusters appeared linked to parvovirus B19, influenza, CMV and Epstein-Barr virus. Correlated functional status among segregating V segments might be attributable to linkage disequilibrium, but an unknown experimental factor could not be ruled out. In a later analysis, TCR association rates were found to vary across HLA loci, with the most associated TCRs seen for DRB1 alleles and the fewest for HLA-C alleles. Because counts were too low, seventeen rarely observed V segments, including chromosome 9 orphons, were left out of the earlier analysis of 500 to 750 of the donors. For the cohort, immune exposure information was limited to CMV serostatus. The sequencing pipeline was judged likely to have produced a cluster of highly shared sequence variants as a technical artifact. In a later genetic analysis, a missense DCLRE1C variant was associated with V-gene and J-gene trimming of TCR beta chains, and the association was replicated in an independent cohort.

For this clone: The antigen it binds to is not known. Its ends do not fully match the called genes, so a read error is possible. Other DNA sequences from this sample encode an identical CDR3 as well.

The cohort consisted of some 730 healthy bone marrow donors. At the time of sampling, all cohort members were nominally healthy, though unrecorded immune exposures were likely present. The donor was CMV seropositive and belonged to the group of 250 to 350 seropositive cohort members. A peripheral blood sample was provided by each donor, and peripheral blood mononuclear cells were used for TCR beta sequencing. The Qiagen DNeasy Blood Extraction Kit was used to extract genomic DNA from the blood cell samples. Receptor libraries were prepared by the immunoSEQ multiplex PCR assay. For the multiplex PCR, a mixture combining 60 forward primers for TCR Vbeta segments and 13 reverse primers for TCR Jbeta segments was used. A multiplex PCR assay on genomic DNA amplified the CDR3 region of rearranged TCR beta genes. Amplified TCR beta libraries were sequenced as 87-base-pair reads on the Illumina HiSeq System. As for the authors' bioinformatics: Across the 666 repertoires, a later analysis counted about 81 million unique TCR beta chains, around 11 million of which were shared by at least two donors. Raw reads were error-corrected and collapsed into unique sequences with a nearest-neighbor algorithm that merged closely related sequences to remove PCR and sequencing errors. CDR3 sequences were aligned to IMGT reference sequences to assign V, D and J gene segments. Each retained sequence needed at least a six-nucleotide match to both a V gene segment and a J gene segment. A rearrangement counted as productive if the CDR3 had no stop codons and remained in frame with V and J, and every other rearrangement counted as non-productive. CDR3 was defined by IMGT convention, running from the second conserved V-encoded cysteine to the conserved J-encoded phenylalanine. In an earlier analysis of more than 550 of the donors, sequences lacking an unambiguous match to a single V gene segment were excluded. An earlier analysis of over 450 of the donors classified V segments as functional when productive rearrangements were above 56.7% and as segregating when the standard deviation between donors was above 5%. A statistical classification framework was built to diagnose cytomegalovirus status from the catalog of TCR beta chain sequences. V and J gene assignment, in a later analysis, came from comparing TCR nucleotide sequences with IMGT/GENE-DB human TR gene sequences. In a later analysis, CDR3 sequences and most-parsimonious VDJ recombination scenarios were assigned using the TCRdist pipeline. A later analysis defined each TCR beta chain by its CDR3 amino acid sequence plus V-gene family, and excluded reads lacking a unique V-gene family. A later analysis removed 550 to 700 highly shared, low-generation-probability nucleotide sequences to deal with suspected cross-contamination and a sequencing artifact. In a later analysis, a clonal expansion index for each public chain was calculated from normalized within-repertoire ranks of inferred template counts. Generation probabilities in a later analysis came from a VDJ recombination model fitted to out-of-frame rearrangements, and those results were checked against IGoR. A later analysis scored TCR-TCR, TCR-HLA and TCR-CMV co-occurrence with hypergeometric tests, applying a repertoire-size bias correction to TCR pairs. A later analysis estimated false discovery rates by permuting HLA or CMV assignments 20 times. In a later analysis, co-occurring TCRs were grouped with DBSCAN, and TCRdist sequence similarity was added when clustering was performed within HLA-allele-positive subsets. Repertoires with fewer than 30,000 or more than 120,000 public chains, plus five repertoires with anomalous nucleotide sharing, were excluded from co-occurrence clustering. As stored in TCRdb, this immuneACCESS dataset retains in-frame rearrangements with V and J assigned. A fraction of the clones does not appear; measured against another copy, unresolved V genes explain less than half of the discrepancy, and the remainder lacks a known reason. V, J and clone size are taken as reported in that table, and D and trimming were inferred from the DNA itself. In all, the sample holds about 140,000 clones, and approximately 78% of those were seen once. Around 3% of the sample rests with the top ten.

The sequenced sample was PBMCs. This receptor was obtained from a man younger than 35 in good health and CMV-seropositive.

DNA sequence: TGTGCCAGTAGCTCCACCAGGGTGGAAGTGCAGTACTTC. It encodes CASSSTRVEVQYF. This receptor chain uses TRBV7-2 and TRBJ2-7; 5 matching bases give a weak D call of TRBD1. As encoded in the germline V gene, CDR1 is SGHTA while CDR2 is FQGNSA. The CDR3 sequence holds 13 residues, the cysteine and phenylalanine included. Only the CDR3 DNA stays, 39 bases, in frame from base 1.